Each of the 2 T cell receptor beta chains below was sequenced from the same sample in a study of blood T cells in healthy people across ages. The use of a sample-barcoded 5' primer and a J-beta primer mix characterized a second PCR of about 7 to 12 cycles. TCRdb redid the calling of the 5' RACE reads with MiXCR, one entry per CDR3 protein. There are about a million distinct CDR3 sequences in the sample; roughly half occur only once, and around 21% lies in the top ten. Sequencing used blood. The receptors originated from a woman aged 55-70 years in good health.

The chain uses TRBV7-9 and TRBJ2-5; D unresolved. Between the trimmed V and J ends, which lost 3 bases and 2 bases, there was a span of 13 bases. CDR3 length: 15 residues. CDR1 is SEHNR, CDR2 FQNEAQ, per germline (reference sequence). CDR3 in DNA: TGTGCCAGCAGCTTTTATGGGGTGTCTCAAGAGACCCAGTACTTC. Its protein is CASSFYGVSQETQYF.

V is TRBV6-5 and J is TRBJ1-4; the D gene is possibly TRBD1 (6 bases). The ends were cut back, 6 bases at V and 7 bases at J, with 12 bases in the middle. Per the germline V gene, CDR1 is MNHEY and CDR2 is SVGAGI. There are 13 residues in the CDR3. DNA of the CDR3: TGTGCCAGCAGATCTACAGGGTTTGAAAAACTGTTTTTT. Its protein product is CASRSTGFEKLFF.